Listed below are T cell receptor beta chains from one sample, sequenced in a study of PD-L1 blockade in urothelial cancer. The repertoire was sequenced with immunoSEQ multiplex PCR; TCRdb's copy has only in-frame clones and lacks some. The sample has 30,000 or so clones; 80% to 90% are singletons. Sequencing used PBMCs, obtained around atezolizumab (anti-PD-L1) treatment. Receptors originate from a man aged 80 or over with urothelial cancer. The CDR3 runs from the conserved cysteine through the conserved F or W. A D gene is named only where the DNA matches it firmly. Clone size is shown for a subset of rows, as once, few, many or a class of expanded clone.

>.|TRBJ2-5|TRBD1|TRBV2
TGTGCCAGCAGTACCGGGACAGCTTACGAGACCCAGTACTTC
CASSTGTAYETQYF
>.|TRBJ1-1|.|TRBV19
TGTGCCAGTAGGAGGACTGAAGCTTTCTTT
CASRRTEAFF
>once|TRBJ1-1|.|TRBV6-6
TGTGCCAGTTCTGCGGGGGGGAACACTGAAGCTTTCTTT
CASSAGGNTEAFF
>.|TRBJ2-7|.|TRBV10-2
TGCGCCAGCATTCCAGAGGGAATCCACGAGCAGTACTTC
CASIPEGIHEQYF
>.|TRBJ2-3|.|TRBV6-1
TGTGCCAGCAGGCCTGCAGGGGCCACAGATACGCAGTATTTT
CASRPAGATDTQYF
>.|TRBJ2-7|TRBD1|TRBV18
TGTGCCAGCTCACCAGACAGGGTCTACGAGCAGTACTTC
CASSPDRVYEQYF
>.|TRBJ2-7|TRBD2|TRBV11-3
TGTGCCAGCAGCCCGGGACTAGCAAGCGAGCAGTACTTC
CASSPGLASEQYF
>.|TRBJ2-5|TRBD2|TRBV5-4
TGTGCCAGCAGGGAGGGCAGCGGGAGGGCCCAAGAGACCCAGTACTTC
CASREGSGRAQETQYF
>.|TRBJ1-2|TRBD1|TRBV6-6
TGTGCCAGCAGATTAACTCCCGCCCGGGACAGGGTTTATACCTTC
CASRLTPARDRVYTF
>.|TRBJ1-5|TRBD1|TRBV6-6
TGTGCCAGCAGTTCCGGGACAGGGAAAAGCAATCAGCCCCAGCATTTT
CASSSGTGKSNQPQHF
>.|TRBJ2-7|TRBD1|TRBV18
TGTGCCAGCTCACCATTCGGGACAGGGGCATTCTACGAGCAGTACTTC
CASSPFGTGAFYEQYF
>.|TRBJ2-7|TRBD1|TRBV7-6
TGTGCCAGCAGCTCATTTCTGGGACAGGGCCAGGGCTACGAGCAGTACTTC
CASSSFLGQGQGYEQYF
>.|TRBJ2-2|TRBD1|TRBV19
TGTGCCAGCAGCGTGACAGGGACGAACACCGGGGAGCTGTTTTTT
CASSVTGTNTGELFF
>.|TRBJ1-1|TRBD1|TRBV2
TGTGCCAGCAGTGACAGACAGGGGGCTGCTGAAGCTTTCTTT
CASSDRQGAAEAFF